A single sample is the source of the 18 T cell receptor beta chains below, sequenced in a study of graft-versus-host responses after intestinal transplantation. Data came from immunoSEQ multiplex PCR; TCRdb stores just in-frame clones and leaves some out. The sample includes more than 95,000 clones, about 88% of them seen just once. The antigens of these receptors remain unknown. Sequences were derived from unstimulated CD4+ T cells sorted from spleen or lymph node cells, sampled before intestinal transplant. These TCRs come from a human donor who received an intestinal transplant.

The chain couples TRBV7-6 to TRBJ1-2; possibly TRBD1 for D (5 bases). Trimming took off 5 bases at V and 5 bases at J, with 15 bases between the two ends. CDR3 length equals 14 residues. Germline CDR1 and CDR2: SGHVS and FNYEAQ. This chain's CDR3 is CASSPPGGAYGYTF. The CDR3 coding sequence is TGTGCCAGCAGCCCCCCAGGAGGGGCATATGGCTACACCTTC.

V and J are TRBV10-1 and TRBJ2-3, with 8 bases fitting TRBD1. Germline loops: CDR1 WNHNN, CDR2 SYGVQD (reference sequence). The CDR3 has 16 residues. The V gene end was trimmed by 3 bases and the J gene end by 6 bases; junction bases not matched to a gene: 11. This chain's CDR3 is CASSDGATGVRDTQYF. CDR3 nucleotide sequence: TGCGCCAGCAGTGACGGGGCGACAGGGGTCCGGGATACGCAGTATTTT.

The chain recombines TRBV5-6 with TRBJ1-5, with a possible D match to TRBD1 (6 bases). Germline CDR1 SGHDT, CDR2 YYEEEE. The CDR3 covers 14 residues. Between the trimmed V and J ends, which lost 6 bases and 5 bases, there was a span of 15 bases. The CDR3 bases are TGTGCCAGCACCTCTACAGGGAGCCATCAGCCCCAGCATTTT. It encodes CASTSTGSHQPQHF.

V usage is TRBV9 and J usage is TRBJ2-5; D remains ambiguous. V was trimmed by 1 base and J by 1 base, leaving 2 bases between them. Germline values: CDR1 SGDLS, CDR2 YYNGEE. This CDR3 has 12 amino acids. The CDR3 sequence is CASSVTQETQYF. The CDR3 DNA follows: TGTGCCAGCAGCGTAACCCAAGAGACCCAGTACTTC.

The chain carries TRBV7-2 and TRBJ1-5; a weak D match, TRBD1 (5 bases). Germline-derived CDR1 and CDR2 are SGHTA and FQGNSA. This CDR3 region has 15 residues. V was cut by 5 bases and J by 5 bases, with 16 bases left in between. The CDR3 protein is CASSPPGRGYQPQHF. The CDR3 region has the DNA TGTGCCAGCAGCCCCCCAGGGAGAGGTTATCAGCCCCAGCATTTT.

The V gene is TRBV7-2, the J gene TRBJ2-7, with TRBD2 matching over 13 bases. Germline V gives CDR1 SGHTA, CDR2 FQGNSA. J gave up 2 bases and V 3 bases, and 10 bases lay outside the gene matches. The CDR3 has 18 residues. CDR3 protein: CASSFPSRLAGGPYEQYF. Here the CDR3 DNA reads TGTGCCAGCAGCTTCCCGTCGAGACTAGCGGGGGGACCCTACGAGCAGTACTTC.

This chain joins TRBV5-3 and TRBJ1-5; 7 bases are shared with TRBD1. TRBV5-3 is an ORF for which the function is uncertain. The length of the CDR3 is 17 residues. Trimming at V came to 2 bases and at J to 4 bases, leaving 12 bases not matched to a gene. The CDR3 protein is CARSFGQARWTNQPQHF. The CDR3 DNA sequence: TGTGCCAGAAGCTTCGGACAGGCGAGGTGGACTAATCAGCCCCAGCATTTT.

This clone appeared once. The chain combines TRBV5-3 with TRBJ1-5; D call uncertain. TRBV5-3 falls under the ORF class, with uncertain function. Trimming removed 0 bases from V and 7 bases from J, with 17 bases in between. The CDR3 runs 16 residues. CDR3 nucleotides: TGTGCCAGAAGCTTGGTATTGGATTCCGGGGTCCAGCCCCAGCATTTT. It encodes CARSLVLDSGVQPQHF.

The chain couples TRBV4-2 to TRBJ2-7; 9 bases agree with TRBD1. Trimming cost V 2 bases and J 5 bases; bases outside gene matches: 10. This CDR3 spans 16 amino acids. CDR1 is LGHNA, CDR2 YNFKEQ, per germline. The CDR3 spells CASSQPKDRGSDEQYF. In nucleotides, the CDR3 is TGTGCCAGCAGCCAACCGAAGGACAGGGGAAGCGACGAGCAGTACTTC.

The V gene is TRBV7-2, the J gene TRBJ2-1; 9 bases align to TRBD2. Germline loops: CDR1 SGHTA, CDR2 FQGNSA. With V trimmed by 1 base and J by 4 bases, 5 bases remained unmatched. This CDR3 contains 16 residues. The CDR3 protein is CASSLGGSGSYNEQFF. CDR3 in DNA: TGTGCCAGCAGCTTAGGAGGTAGCGGGAGTTACAATGAGCAGTTCTTC.

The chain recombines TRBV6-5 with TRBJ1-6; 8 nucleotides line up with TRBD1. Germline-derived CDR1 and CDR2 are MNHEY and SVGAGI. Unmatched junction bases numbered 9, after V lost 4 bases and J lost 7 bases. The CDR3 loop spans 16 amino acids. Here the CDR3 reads CASSSGRTGNNSPLHF. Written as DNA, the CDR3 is TGTGCCAGCAGTTCCGGTCGGACAGGGAACAATTCACCCCTCCACTTT.

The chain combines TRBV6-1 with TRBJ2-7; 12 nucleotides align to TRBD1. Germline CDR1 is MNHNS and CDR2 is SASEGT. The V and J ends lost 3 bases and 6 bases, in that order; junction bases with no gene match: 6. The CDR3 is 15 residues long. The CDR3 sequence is CASSDPGTGGGEQYF. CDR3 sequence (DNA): TGTGCCAGCAGTGATCCCGGGACAGGGGGCGGCGAGCAGTACTTC.

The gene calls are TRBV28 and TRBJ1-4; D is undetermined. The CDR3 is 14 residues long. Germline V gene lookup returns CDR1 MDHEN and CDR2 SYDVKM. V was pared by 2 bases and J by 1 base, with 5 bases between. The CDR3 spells CASSLPGTNEKLFF. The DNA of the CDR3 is TGTGCCAGCAGTTTACCCGGAACTAATGAAAAACTGTTTTTT.

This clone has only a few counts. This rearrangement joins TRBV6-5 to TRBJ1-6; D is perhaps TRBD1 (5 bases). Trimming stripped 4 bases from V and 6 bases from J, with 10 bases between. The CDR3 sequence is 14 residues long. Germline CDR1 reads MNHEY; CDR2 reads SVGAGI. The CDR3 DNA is TGTGCCAGCAGTTTCGGACATGTTAATTCACCCCTCCACTTT. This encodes CASSFGHVNSPLHF.

The chain's CDR3 is CASSQYQRLTGQETQYF. In DNA, the CDR3 is TGTGCCAGCAGCCAATACCAGAGGCTAACGGGGCAAGAGACCCAGTACTTC. This chain links TRBV4-2 with TRBJ2-5; TRBD2 might be the D (5 bases). The V and J ends lost 2 bases and 2 bases respectively, with 18 bases between them. Germline V gene data show CDR1 as LGHNA and CDR2 as YNFKEQ. The CDR3 is 17 residues long.

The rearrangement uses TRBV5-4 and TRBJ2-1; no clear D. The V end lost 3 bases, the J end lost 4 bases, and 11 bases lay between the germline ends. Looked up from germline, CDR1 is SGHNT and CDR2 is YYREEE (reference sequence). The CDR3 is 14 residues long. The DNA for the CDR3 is TGTGCCAGCAGCTCCTACAGAGATTACAATGAGCAGTTCTTC. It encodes CASSSYRDYNEQFF.

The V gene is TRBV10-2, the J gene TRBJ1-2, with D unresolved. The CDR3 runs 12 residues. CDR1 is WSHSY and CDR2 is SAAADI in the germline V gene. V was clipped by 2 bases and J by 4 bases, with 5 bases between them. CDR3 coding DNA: TGCGCCAGCAGTGAGCGGGGCTATGGCTACACCTTC. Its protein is CASSERGYGYTF.

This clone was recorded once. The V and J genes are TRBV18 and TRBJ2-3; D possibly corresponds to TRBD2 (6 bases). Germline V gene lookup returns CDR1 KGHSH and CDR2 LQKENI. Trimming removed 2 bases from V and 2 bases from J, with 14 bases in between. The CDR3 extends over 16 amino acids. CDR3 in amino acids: CASSPIGTEFTDTQYF. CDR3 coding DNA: TGTGCCAGCTCACCAATAGGGACTGAATTCACAGATACGCAGTATTTT.